Shown below are 5 T cell receptor beta chains from a single sample sequenced in a study of control samples from healthy donors and cancer patients. Measured with immunoSEQ multiplex PCR; TCRdb has only the in-frame clones, and not every one. The data hold around 51,000 clones, with 80% observed a single time. Sample: blood. The receptors come from a man aged 65-85 years in good health.

This chain uses TRBV5-5 with TRBJ1-3; unclear D gene. There are 15 residues in the CDR3. Germline V gene lookup returns CDR1 SGHKS and CDR2 YYEKEE (reference sequence). V lost 7 bases to trimming and J lost 0 bases, with 14 bases between them. CDR3 protein: CASSREGNSGNTIYF. CDR3 in DNA: TGTGCCAGCTCGCGGGAAGGAAACTCTGGAAACACCATATATTTT.

DNA for the CDR3: TGTGCCAGCAGTGAAGTGACAGGGTATGGCTACACCTTC. It yields the protein CASSEVTGYGYTF. V usage is TRBV2 and J usage is TRBJ1-2; TRBD1 matches at 7 bases. V shed 1 base, J shed 5 bases, and the junction held 1 base outside the gene matches. Germline lookup yields CDR1 SNHLY and CDR2 FYNNEI. The CDR3 has 13 amino acids.

This chain joins TRBV28 and TRBJ1-6; 9 positions match TRBD1. The CDR3 has 15 residues. CDR1 and CDR2 from the germline V gene are MDHEN and SYDVKM. V lost 5 bases, J lost 5 bases, and 4 bases stayed unmatched. The CDR3 protein is CASSAGDRDNSPLHF. The CDR3, as DNA: TGTGCCAGCAGTGCGGGGGACAGGGATAATTCACCCCTCCACTTT.

This rearrangement joins TRBV27 to TRBJ1-2, with 7 bases lining up with TRBD1. V was clipped by 6 bases and J by 3 bases; unmatched bases: 7. The CDR3 is 14 residues long. Germline V gives CDR1 MNHEY, CDR2 SMNVEV (reference sequence). CDR3 sequence reads: CASSLGGPDYGYTF. The CDR3 bases are TGTGCCAGCAGCCTAGGGGGCCCCGACTATGGCTACACCTTC.

This rearrangement joins TRBV27 to TRBJ2-6, with unresolved D. CDR3 size: 16 residues. Trimming shortened V by 3 bases and J by 0 bases, and 9 bases separated the two germline ends. Per germline, CDR1 MNHEY and CDR2 SMNVEV (reference sequence). Here the CDR3 DNA reads TGTGCCAGCAGTTTTAGACCCCACTCTGGGGCCAACGTCCTGACTTTC. This gives the protein CASSFRPHSGANVLTF.